This record concerns one T cell receptor (beta chain) sequence. Its antigen remains unknown. Germline V lookup: CDR1 MGHDK, CDR2 SYGVNS. CDR3 length: 18 residues. The data were taken from a study of T cells expressing NK-cell markers. About the study: Sequenced donors, eight in total, included seven who were HCMV-seropositive and one who was seronegative.

For TCR beta, cDNA was produced by 5'RACE template switching with UMIs. With the 5' RACE reads reprocessed, TCRdb shows one record per CDR3 protein and no DNA. This sample contains about 450,000 distinct CDR3 sequences. Overall study results and limits: Four donors likewise had their CD3+CD56-NKG2C+ fraction led by these clonotypes. Of CD8+ T cells, 1.0-7.0% belonged to dominant NKG2C+ clonotypes in more than five donors.

Sequences were obtained from blood T cells: a sorted CD56 or NKG2C T cell subset, CD4+ or CD8+ T cells, or bulk PBMC T cells (not recorded which). This sequence was found in a woman aged 18 to 69 in good health. The genes are TRBV25-1 and TRBJ2-1; there is no DNA to check the TCRdb D call of TRBD2. This chain's CDR3 is CASSESPPLAGDDNEQFF.